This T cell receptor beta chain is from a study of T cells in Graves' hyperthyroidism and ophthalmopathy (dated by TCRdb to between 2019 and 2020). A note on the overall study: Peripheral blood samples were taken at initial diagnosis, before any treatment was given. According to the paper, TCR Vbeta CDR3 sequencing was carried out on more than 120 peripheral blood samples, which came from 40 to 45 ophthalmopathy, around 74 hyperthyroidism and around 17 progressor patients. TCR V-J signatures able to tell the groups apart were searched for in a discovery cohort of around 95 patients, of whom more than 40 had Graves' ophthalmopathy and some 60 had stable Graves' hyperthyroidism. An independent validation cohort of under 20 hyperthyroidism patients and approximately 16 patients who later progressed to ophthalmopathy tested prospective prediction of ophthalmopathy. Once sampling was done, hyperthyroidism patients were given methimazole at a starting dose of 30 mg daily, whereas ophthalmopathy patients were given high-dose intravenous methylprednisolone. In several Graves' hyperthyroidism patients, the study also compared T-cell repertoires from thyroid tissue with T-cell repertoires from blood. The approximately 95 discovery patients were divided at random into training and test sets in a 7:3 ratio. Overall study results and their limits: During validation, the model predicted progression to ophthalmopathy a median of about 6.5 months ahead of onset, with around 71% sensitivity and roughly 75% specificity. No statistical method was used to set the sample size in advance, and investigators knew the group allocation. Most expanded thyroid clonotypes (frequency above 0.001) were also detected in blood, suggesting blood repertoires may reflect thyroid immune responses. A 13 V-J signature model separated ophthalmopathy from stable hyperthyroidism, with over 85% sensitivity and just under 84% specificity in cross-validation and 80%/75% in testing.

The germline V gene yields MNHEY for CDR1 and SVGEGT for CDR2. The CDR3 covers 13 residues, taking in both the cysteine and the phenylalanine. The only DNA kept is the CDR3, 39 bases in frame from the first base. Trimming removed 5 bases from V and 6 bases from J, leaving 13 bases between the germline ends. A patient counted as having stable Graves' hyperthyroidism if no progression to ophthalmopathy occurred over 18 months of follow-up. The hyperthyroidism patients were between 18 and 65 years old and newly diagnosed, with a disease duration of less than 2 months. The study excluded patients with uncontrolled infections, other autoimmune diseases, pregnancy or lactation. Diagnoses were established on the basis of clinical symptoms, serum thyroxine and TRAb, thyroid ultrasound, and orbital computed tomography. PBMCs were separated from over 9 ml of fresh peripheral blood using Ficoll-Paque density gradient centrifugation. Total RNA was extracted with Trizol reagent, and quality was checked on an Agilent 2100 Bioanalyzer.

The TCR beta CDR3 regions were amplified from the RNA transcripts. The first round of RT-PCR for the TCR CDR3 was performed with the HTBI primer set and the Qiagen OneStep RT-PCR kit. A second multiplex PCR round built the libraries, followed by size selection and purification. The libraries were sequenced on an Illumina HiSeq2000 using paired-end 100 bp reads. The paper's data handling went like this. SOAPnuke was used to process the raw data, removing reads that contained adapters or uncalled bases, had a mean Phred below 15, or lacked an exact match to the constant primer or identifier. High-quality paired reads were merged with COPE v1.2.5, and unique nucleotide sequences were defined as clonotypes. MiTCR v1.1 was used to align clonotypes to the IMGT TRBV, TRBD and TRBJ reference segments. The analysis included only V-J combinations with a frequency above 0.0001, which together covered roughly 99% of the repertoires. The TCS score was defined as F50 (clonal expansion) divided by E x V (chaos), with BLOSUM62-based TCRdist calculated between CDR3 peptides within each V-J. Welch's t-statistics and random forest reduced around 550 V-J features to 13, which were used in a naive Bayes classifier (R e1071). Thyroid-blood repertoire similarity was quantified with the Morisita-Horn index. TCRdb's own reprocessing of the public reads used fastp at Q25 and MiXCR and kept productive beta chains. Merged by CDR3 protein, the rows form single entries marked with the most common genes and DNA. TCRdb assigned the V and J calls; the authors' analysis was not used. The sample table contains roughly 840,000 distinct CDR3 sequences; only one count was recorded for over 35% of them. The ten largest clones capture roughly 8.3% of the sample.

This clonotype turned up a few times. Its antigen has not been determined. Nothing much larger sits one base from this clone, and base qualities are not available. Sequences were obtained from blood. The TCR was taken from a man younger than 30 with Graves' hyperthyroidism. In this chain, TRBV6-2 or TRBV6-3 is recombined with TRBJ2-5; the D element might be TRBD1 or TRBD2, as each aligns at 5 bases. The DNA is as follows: TGTGCCAGCAGTCCCTCAGGGACCCAGACCCAGTACTTC. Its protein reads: CASSPSGTQTQYF.